This TCR beta chain was recovered during a study of sequential checkpoint blockade in melanoma. With V trimmed by 5 bases and J by 2 bases, 9 bases remained unmatched. The CDR3 runs 15 residues. Germline V gene lookup returns CDR1 GTSNPN and CDR2 SVGIG (reference sequence). This clone was seen a handful of times. Clones were read by immunoSEQ multiplex PCR, and TCRdb kept only the in-frame ones, dropping some. In the table there are 6,000 to 9,500 clones, over 25% of which are singletons. Treatment reported: randomized to nivolumab then ipilimumab (arm A) or the reverse (arm B). The input for sequencing was tumor tissue (inferred from file names), taken from a patient given nivolumab and ipilimumab in sequence. The TCR originated in a human donor with melanoma. The rearrangement links TRBV30 to TRBJ2-5; TRBD2 agrees at 9 bases. In DNA, the CDR3 is TGTGCCTGGGTCCCAGGAGCGGGGGGACAAGAGACCCAGTACTTC. It translates to CAWVPGAGGQETQYF.